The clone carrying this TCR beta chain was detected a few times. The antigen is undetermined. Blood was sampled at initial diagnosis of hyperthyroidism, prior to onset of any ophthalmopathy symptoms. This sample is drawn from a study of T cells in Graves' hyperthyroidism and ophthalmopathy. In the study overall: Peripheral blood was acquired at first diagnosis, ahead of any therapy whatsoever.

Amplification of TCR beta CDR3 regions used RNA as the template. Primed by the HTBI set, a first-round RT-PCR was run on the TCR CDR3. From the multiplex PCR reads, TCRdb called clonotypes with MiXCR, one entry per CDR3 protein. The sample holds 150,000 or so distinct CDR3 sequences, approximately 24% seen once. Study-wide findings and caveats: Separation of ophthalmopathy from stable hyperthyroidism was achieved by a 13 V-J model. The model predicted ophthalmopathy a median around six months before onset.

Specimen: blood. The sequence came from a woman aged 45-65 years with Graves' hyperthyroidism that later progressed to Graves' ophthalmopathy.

Written as DNA, the CDR3 is TGCGCCACCTATGGACAGGTAGGGTTTGGGTCCTACAATGAGCAGTTCTTC. Protein sequence: CATYGQVGFGSYNEQFF. This chain connects TRBV5-1 to TRBJ2-1; 7 bases agree with TRBD1. V shed 9 bases, J shed 1 base, and the junction held 16 bases outside the gene matches. CDR1 and CDR2 from the germline V gene are SGHRS and YFSETQ. The CDR3 consists of 17 residues.